This T cell receptor (beta chain) was identified in a study of beta chain features in type 1 diabetes. Germline CDR1 and CDR2: SGHNT and YYREEE (reference sequence). Between the trimmed V and J ends, which lost 4 bases and 7 bases, there was a span of 17 bases. This CDR3 region has 14 residues. As for this clone: Its target is not known.

Findings and caveats of the study: In all four CD4+ subsets, TCRB CDR3 length was significantly, moderately reduced in type 1 diabetes. PCR, the amplification step, might favor shorter templates, equally in patients and controls.

What was sequenced were expressed TCRB transcripts, since all of the isolated RNA had been reverse transcribed. The repertoire was sequenced with immunoSEQ multiplex PCR; TCRdb's copy has only in-frame clones and lacks some. Here the sample spans about 640,000 clones, approximately 13% being singletons. This chain joins TRBV5-4 and TRBJ1-2; weak D call: TRBD1 (5 bases). The receptor's source is a man in his thirties or forties with type 1 diabetes. Sequenced material: naive CD4+ T cells from blood. CDR3 sequence: CASSQTQGPGGYTF. Here the CDR3 DNA reads TGTGCCAGCAGCCAAACTCAGGGCCCGGGTGGCTACACCTTC.